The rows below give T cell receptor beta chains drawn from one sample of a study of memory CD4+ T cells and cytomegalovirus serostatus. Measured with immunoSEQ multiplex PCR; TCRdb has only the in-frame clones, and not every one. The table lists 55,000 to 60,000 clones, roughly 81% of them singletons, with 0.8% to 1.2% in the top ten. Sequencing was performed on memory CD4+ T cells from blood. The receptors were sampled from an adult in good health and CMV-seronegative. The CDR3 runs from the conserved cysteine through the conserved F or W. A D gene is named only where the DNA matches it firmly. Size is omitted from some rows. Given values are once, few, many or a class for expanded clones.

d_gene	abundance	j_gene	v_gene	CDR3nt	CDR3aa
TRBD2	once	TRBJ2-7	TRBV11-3	TGTGCCAGCAGCTTTCCCGGGACTAGCGCCGAGCAGTACTTC	CASSFPGTSAEQYF
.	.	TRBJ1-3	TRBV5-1	TGCGCCAGCAGCTTGGGCAGCTCTGGAAACACCATATATTTT	CASSLGSSGNTIYF
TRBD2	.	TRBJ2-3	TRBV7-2	TGTGCCAGCAGCCCCGGGACTAGCGCTAGCACAGATACGCAGTATTTT	CASSPGTSASTDTQYF
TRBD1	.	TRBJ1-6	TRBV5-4	TGTGCCAGCAGCCCGAGCCCGGGACAGGGGGTTCGGTATTCACCCCTCCACTTT	CASSPSPGQGVRYSPLHF
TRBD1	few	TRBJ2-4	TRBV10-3	TGTGCCATCAGTGACCCGGACAGGGTTATGGTCAAAAACATTCAGTACTTC	CAISDPDRVMVKNIQYF
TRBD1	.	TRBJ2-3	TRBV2	TGTGCCAGCCGGTGGGACAGGGGGACAGATACGCAGTATTTT	CASRWDRGTDTQYF
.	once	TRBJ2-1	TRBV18	TGTGCCAGCTCAAGTCAAGCGGGCGTAAACGGCAATGAGCAGTTCTTC	CASSSQAGVNGNEQFF
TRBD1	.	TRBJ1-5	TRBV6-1	TGTGCCAGCAGTGCCGGGACAGTCCTTAGCAATCAGCCCCAGCATTTT	CASSAGTVLSNQPQHF
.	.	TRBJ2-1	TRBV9	TGTGCCAGCAGCGTAGATGGCAGCGCCCGGTCGTATGAGCAGTTCTTC	CASSVDGSARSYEQFF
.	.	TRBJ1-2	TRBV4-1	TGCGCCAGCAGCCAACGAGGTGGCTACACCTTC	CASSQRGGYTF
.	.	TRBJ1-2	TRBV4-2	TGTGCCAGCAGCCAAGGAAGAGAAACCTATGGCTACACCTTC	CASSQGRETYGYTF
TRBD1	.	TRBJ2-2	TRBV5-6	TGTGCCAGCAGCTTTATCGACAGGGGGAACACCGGGGAGCTGTTTTTT	CASSFIDRGNTGELFF
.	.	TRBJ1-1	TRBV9	TGTGCCAGCAGCGTAGTCGTGAACACTGAAGCTTTCTTT	CASSVVVNTEAFF
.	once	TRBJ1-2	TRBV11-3	TGTGCCAGCAGCTCCTCCGCTTATGGCTACACCTTC	CASSSSAYGYTF
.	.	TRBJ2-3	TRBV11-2	TGTGCCAGCAGCTTATCTTCAAAAAGTACGCAGTATTTT	CASSLSSKSTQYF
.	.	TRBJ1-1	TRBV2	TGTGCCAGCGAACGGCCGAACACTGAAGCTTTCTTT	CASERPNTEAFF
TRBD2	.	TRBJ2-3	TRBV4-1	TGCGCCAGCAGCCCAGGACTAGCGGCTAGTCGGACAGATACGCAGTATTTT	CASSPGLAASRTDTQYF
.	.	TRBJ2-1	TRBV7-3	TGTGCCAGCAGCAGACAGGCCGGGACACGGGGTTGGGATGAGCAGTTCTTC	CASSRQAGTRGWDEQFF
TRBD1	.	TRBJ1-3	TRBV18	TGTGCCAGCTCACCCTTGGGACAGATTAGTCGAAACTCTGGAAACACCATATATTTT	CASSPLGQISRNSGNTIYF
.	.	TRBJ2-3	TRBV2	TGTGCCAGCAGGAAAACGGGACACGACATAGTAGATACGCAGTATTTT	CASRKTGHDIVDTQYF
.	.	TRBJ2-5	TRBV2	TGTGCCAGCAACAAACAGGGATTAGTTCAGACCCAGTACTTC	CASNKQGLVQTQYF
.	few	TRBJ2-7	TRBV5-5	TGTGCCAGCAGCTCCCTGACAGGCTCGATCTACGAGCAGTACTTC	CASSSLTGSIYEQYF
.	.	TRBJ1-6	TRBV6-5	TGTGCCATCCGGGCGGGGGGGAGTTATTCACCCCTCCACTTT	CAIRAGGSYSPLHF
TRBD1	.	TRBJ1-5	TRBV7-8	TGTGCCAGCAGCGCTTACAGGGGGGTTAACAATCAGCCCCAGCATTTT	CASSAYRGVNNQPQHF
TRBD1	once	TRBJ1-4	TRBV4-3	TGCGCCAGCAGCCAAGAATCTGGCAGGGGGGGCTTTAATGAAAAACTGTTTTTT	CASSQESGRGGFNEKLFF
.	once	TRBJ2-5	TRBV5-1	TGCGCCAGCAGCTTGGAAGCGGCCCAAGAGACCCAGTACTTC	CASSLEAAQETQYF
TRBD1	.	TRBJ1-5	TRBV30	TGTGCCTGGAGTGCCGGACAGGGAGGCCATCAGCCCCAGCATTTT	CAWSAGQGGHQPQHF
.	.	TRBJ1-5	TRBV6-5	TGTGCCAGCAGTCCGGACAGTCTGGGGAATCAGCCCCAGCATTTT	CASSPDSLGNQPQHF
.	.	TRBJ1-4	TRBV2	TGTGCCAGCACCCTTCGGCCATCGATTGAAAAACTGTTTTTT	CASTLRPSIEKLFF
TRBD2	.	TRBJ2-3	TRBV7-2	TGTGCCAGCAGGTTGGGGGGGGGCACAGATACGCAGTATTTT	CASRLGGGTDTQYF
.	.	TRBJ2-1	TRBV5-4	TGTGCCAGCAGCTTCCGGACGGGAAGCTCCTACAATGAGCAGTTCTTC	CASSFRTGSSYNEQFF
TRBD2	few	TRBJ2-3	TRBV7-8	TGTGCCAGCAGCGCAGGGACTAGCCGGAGCACAGATACGCAGTATTTT	CASSAGTSRSTDTQYF
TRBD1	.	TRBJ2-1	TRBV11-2	TGTGCCAGCACCAAAGTGGGACAGGGTATCTCATATGAGCAGTTCTTC	CASTKVGQGISYEQFF
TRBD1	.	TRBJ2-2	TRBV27	TGTGCCAGCAGTCAGGGGGCCCGGACCGGGGAGCTGTTTTTT	CASSQGARTGELFF
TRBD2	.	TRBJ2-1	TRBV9	TGTGCCAGCAGCGTAGTGGGAGCGGGAGGGCGGGATGAGCAGTTCTTC	CASSVVGAGGRDEQFF
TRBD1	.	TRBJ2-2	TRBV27	TGTGCCAGCAGACGAGGACAGGAGAACACCGGGGAGCTGTTTTTT	CASRRGQENTGELFF
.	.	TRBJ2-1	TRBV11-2	TGTGCCAGCAGCTTAAGAGGGGACCGCTCCTACAATGAGCAGTTCTTC	CASSLRGDRSYNEQFF
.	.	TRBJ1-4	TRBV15	TGTGCCACCAGCAGAGATCGGGGTGCTAATGAAAAACTGTTTTTT	CATSRDRGANEKLFF
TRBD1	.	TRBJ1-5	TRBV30	TGTGCCTGGAGCGGAGCAGGGGGGCAGCCCCAGCATTTT	CAWSGAGGQPQHF
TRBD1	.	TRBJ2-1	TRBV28	TGTGCCAGCAGTTACCCCACAAGGGGCCACAGGGGGTCGATCCCAAAATACAATGAGCAGTTCTTC	CASSYPTRGHRGSIPKYNEQFF
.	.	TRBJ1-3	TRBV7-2	TGTGCCAGCAGCCAGGACAGTCGAGGTTTAAACACCATATATTTT	CASSQDSRGLNTIYF
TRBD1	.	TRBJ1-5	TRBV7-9	TGTGCCAGCAGCTCGGGACAGGGGAAAGGTCAGCCCCAGCATTTT	CASSSGQGKGQPQHF
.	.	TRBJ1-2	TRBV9	TGTGCCAGCAGCGGAGGGGGTTATGGCTACACCTTC	CASSGGGYGYTF
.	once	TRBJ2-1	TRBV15	TGTGCCACCGAAGGGGGAACCTACAATGAGCAGTTCTTC	CATEGGTYNEQFF
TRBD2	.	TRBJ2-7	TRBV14	TGTGCCAGCAGCCGCCTGGGACTAGGTACGGGCGAGCAGTACTTC	CASSRLGLGTGEQYF
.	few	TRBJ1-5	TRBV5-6	TGTGCCAGCAGCTTGATGGGGCAGCCCCAGCATTTT	CASSLMGQPQHF
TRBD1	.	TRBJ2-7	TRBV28	TGTGCCAGCAGTTCCGGACAGGCCACCTACGAGCAGTACTTC	CASSSGQATYEQYF
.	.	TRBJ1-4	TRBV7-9	TGTGCCAGCAGCTTTAATGGGGCAAATGAAAAACTGTTTTTT	CASSFNGANEKLFF
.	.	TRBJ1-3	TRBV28	TGTGCCAGCAGTTTAGGTAGTGCCAGGGGACCCTCTGGAAACACCATATATTTT	CASSLGSARGPSGNTIYF
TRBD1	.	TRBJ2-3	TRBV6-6	TGTGCCAGCAGCCGGAGACAGGGAATGACAGATACGCAGTATTTT	CASSRRQGMTDTQYF
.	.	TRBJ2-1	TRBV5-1	TGCGCCAGCAGCTTGGCCGCCACAGCAAACAATGAGCAGTTCTTC	CASSLAATANNEQFF
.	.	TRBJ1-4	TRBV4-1	TGCGCCAGCAGCCAAGAGGTGACGGTAACTAATGAAAAACTGTTTTTT	CASSQEVTVTNEKLFF